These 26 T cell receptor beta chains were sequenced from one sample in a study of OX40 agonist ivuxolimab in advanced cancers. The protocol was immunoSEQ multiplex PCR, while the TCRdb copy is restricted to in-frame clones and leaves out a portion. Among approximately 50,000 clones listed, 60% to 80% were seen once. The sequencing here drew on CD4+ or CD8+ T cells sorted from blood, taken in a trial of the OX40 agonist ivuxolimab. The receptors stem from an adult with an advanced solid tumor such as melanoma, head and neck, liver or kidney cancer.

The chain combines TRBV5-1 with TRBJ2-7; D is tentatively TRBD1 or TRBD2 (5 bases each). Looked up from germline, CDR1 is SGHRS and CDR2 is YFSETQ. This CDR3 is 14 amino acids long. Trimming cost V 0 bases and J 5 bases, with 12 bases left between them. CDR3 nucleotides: TGCGCCAGCAGCTTGGACGGGGAAGGGGACGAGCAGTACTTC. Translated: CASSLDGEGDEQYF.

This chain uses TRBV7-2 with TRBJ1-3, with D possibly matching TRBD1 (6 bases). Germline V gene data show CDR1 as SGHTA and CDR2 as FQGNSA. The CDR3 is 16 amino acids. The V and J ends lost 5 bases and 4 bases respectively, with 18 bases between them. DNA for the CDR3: TGTGCCAGCAGCCCAAAGGCTGGGGGCTGGGGAAACACCATATATTTT. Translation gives CASSPKAGGWGNTIYF.

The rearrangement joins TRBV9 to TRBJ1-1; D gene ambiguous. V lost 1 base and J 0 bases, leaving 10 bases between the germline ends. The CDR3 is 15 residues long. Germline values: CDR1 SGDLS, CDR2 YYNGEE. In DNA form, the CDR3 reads TGTGCCAGCAGCGTACTACCGCCGATGAACACTGAAGCTTTCTTT. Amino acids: CASSVLPPMNTEAFF.

CDR3 in DNA: TGTGCCAGCAGGACCGGGGGCGCTGAAGCTTTCTTT. Amino acid sequence: CASRTGGAEAFF. V and J are TRBV28 and TRBJ1-1; maybe TRBD1 (6 bases). Deletions cut 6 bases from V and 6 bases from J, with 11 bases between. Germline V gene sequence: CDR1 MDHEN, CDR2 SYDVKM. This CDR3 has 12 amino acids.

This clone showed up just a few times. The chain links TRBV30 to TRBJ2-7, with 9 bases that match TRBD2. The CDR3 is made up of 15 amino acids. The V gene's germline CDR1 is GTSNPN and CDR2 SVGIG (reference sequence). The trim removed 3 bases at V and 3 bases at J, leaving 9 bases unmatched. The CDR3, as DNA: TGTGCCTGGAGGATTAGCGGGAGCGGGCGCTACGAGCAGTACTTC. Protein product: CAWRISGSGRYEQYF.

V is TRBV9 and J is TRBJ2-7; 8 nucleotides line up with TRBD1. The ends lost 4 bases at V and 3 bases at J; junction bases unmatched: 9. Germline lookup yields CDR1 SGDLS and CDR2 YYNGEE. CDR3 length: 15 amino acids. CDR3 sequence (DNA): TGTGCCAGCAGCTTCCCCCCGGGACAGGACTACGAGCAGTACTTC. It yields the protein CASSFPPGQDYEQYF.

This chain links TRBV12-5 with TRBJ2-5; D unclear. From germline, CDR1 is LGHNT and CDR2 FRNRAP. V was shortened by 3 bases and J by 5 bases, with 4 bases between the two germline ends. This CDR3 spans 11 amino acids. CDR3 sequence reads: CASGFRETQYF. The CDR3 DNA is TGTGCTAGTGGTTTCAGGGAGACCCAGTACTTC.

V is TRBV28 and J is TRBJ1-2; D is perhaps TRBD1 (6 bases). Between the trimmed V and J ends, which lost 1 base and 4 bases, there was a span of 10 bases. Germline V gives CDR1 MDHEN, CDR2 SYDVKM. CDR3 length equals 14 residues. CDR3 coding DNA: TGTGCCAGCAGTTTATATCCAGGGGCCTATGGCTACACCTTC. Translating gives CASSLYPGAYGYTF.

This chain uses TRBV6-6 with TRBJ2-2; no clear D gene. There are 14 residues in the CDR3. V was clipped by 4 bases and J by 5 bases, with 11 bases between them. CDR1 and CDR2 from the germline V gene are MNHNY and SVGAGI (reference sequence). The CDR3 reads CASSSTPITGELFF. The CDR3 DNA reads TGTGCCAGCAGTTCTACCCCTATAACCGGGGAGCTGTTTTTT.

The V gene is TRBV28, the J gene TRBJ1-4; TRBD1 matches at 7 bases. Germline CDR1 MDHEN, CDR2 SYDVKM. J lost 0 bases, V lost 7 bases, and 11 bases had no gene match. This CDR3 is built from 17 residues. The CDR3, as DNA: TGTGCCAGCAATCCCGCAGGGGGGCGAACAACTAATGAAAAACTGTTTTTT. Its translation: CASNPAGGRTTNEKLFF.

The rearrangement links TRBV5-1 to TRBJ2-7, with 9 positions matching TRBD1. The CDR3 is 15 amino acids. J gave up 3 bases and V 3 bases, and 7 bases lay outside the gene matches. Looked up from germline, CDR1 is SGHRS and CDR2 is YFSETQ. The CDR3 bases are TGCGCCAGCAGCTCTGAGTCGGGACAGGGCTACGAGCAGTACTTC. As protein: CASSSESGQGYEQYF.

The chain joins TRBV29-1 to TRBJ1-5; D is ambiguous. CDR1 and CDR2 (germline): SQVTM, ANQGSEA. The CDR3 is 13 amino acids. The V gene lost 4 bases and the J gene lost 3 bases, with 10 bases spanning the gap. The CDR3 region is CSVGVGINQPQHF. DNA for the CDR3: TGCAGCGTTGGTGTGGGGATCAATCAGCCCCAGCATTTT. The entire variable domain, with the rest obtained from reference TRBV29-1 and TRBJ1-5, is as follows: SAVISQKPSRDICQRGTSLTIQCQVDSQVTMMFWYRQQPGQSLTLIATANQGSEATYESGFVIDKFPISRPNLTFSTLTVSNMSPEDSSIYLCSVGVGINQPQHFGDGTRLSIL.

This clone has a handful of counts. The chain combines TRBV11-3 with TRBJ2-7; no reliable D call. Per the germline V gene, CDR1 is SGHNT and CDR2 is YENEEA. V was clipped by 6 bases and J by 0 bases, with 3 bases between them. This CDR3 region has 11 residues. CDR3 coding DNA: TGTGCCAGCAGAGACTCCTACGAGCAGTACTTC. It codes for CASRDSYEQYF.

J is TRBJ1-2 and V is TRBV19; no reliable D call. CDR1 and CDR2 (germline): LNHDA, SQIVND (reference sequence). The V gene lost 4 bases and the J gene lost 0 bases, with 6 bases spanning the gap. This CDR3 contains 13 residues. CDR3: CASSSQANYGYTF. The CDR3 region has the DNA TGTGCCAGTAGTAGTCAAGCTAACTATGGCTACACCTTC.

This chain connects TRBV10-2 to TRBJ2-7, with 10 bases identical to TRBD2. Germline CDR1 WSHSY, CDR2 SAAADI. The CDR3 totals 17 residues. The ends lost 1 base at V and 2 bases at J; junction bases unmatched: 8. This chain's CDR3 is CASSEFSRTSGPYEQYF. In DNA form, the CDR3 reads TGCGCCAGCAGTGAGTTTTCCCGGACTAGCGGACCCTACGAGCAGTACTTC.

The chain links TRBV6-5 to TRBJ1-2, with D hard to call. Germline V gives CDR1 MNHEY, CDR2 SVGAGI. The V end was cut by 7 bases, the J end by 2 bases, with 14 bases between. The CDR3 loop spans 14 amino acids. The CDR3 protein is CASTFAGSNYGYTF. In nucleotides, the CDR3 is TGTGCCAGCACTTTCGCGGGGTCGAACTATGGCTACACCTTC.

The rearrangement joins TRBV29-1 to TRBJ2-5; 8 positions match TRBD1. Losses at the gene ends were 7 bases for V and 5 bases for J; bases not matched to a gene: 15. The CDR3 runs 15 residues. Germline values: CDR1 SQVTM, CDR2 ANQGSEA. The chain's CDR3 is CSGTDGQGAWETQYF. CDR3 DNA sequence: TGCAGCGGGACCGATGGGCAGGGGGCGTGGGAGACCCAGTACTTC.

CDR3 amino acids: CATSRDRSYEQYF. The DNA of the CDR3 is TGTGCCACCAGCAGAGATCGAAGCTACGAGCAGTACTTC. The chain employs TRBV15 and TRBJ2-7; no definite D call. This CDR3 has 13 amino acids. Deletions cut 0 bases from V and 3 bases from J, with 6 bases between. Germline V gives CDR1 LNHNV, CDR2 YYDKDF (reference sequence).

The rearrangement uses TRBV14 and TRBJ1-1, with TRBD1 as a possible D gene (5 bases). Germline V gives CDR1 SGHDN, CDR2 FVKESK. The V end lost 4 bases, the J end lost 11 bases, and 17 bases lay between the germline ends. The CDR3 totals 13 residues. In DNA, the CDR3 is TGTGCCAGCAGCCTGACCACCGGGACGAGGGCTTTCTTT. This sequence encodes CASSLTTGTRAFF.

CDR3 sequence reads: CASSLTGQAPYGYTF. As DNA, the CDR3 is TGCGCCAGCAGCTTAACCGGACAAGCTCCCTATGGCTACACCTTC. The rearrangement uses TRBV5-1 and TRBJ1-2; possible D gene TRBD1, 5 bases. The germline V gene encodes CDR1 SGHRS and CDR2 YFSETQ. Between the trimmed V and J ends, which lost 2 bases and 4 bases, there was a span of 15 bases. The CDR3 covers 15 residues. Full variable domain (remainder filled in from reference TRBV5-1 and TRBJ1-2): KAGVTQTPRYLIKTRGQQVTLSCSPISGHRSVSWYQQTPGQGLQFLFEYFSETQRNKGNFPGRFSGRQFSNSRSEMNVSTLELGDSALYLCASSLTGQAPYGYTFGSGTRLTVV.

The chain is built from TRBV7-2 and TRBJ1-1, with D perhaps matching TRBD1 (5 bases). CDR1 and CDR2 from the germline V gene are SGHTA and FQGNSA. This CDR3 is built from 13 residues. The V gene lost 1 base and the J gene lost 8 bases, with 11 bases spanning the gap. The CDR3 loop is CASSLVRDGEAFF. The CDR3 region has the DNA TGTGCCAGCAGCTTAGTTCGGGACGGCGAAGCTTTCTTT.

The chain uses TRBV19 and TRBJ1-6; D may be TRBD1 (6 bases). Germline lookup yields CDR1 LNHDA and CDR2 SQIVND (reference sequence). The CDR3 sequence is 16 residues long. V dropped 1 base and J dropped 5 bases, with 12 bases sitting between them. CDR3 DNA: TGTGCCAGTAGTATAGCGGCAGGGGTTAATAATTCACCCCTCCACTTT. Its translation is CASSIAAGVNNSPLHF.

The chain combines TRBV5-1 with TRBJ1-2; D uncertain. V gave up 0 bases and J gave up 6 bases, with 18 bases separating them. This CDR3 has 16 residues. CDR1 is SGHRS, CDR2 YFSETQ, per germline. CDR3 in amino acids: CASSLARTSLPNGYTF. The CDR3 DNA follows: TGCGCCAGCAGCTTGGCCCGGACCTCCTTACCAAATGGCTACACCTTC.

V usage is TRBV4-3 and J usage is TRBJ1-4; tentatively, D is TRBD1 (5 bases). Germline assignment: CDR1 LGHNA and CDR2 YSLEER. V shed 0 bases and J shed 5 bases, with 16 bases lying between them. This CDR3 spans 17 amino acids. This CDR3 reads CASSQDLPAGSNEKLFF. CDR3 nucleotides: TGCGCCAGCAGCCAAGATCTACCGGCAGGGTCAAATGAAAAACTGTTTTTT.

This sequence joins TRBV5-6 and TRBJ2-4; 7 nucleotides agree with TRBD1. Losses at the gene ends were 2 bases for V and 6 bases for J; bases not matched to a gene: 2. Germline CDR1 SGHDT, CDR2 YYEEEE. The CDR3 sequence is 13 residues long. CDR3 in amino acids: CASSLSGGNIQYF. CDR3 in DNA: TGTGCCAGCAGCTTATCAGGGGGAAACATTCAGTACTTC.

The CDR3 DNA reads TGTGCCAGCAGCCCGCCTCGACGGCAGAACTATGGCTACACCTTC. This codes for CASSPPRRQNYGYTF. The chain couples TRBV5-6 to TRBJ1-2; D ambiguous. V was shortened by 4 bases and J by 2 bases, with 15 bases between the two germline ends. The CDR3 consists of 15 residues. Per the germline V gene, CDR1 is SGHDT and CDR2 is YYEEEE.